The sequence of this T cell receptor beta chain was determined in a study of human T cells and chemical hapten exposure. Overall study results and limits: Clustering by CDR3 similarity yielded significantly more large clusters from expanded TCRs than controls.

The CDR3 spans 14 residues. Germline-derived CDR1 and CDR2 are MNHEY and SVGEGT. Deletions cut 11 bases from V and 0 bases from J, with 17 bases between. This clonotype was observed a few times. Its antigen remains unknown. Each CDR3 protein gets one entry after TCRdb re-called the RACE reads with MiXCR. The profile shows about 400,000 distinct CDR3 sequences, roughly 6.3% of them singletons. Regarding time point: patch test 2, 6 weeks after DPC sensitization. Treatment described: therapeutic diphenylcyclopropenone sensitization with weekly scalp DPC. Blood was drawn before each patch test was applied. The authors' total RNA extraction used unfractionated whole blood.

This specimen was whole blood, taken in connection with sensitization to the hapten diphenylcyclopropenone (DPC). The sequence derives from a young woman with alopecia areata. Some clones in this sample may be carry-over from other donors' samples. V is TRBV6-2 or TRBV6-3 and J is TRBJ2-7; tentative D call: TRBD2 (6 bases). The DNA for the CDR3 is TGTGCCCCCCGGGAGCAGCGGACCTCCTACGAGCAGTACTTC. This codes for CAPREQRTSYEQYF.